The source of this T cell receptor beta chain is a study of CD8 T cells in ankylosing spondylitis. Via MiXCR, TCRdb re-called the 5' RACE reads, giving one row per CDR3 protein. The sample holds roughly 230,000 distinct CDR3 sequences, about 11% seen once. The CDR3 runs to 14 residues. V lost 4 bases, J lost 2 bases, and 11 bases lay in between. CDR1 and CDR2 (germline): SGHAT, FQNNGV. V gene TRBV11-2 combines with J gene TRBJ2-5; tentative D call: TRBD1 (6 bases). The TCR was taken from a male donor with ankylosing spondylitis or in good health (not recorded which). Sequencing was performed on blood, either unsorted or a sorted T cell fraction (not recorded which). CDR3 in DNA: TGTGCCAGCAGCTCACACGGGACACAAGAGACCCAGTACTTC. Translation: CASSSHGTQETQYF.